This T cell receptor (beta chain) was retrieved from a study of T cells after yellow fever vaccination. The wider study: When fractions had low cell numbers, they were prepared with SMART-Seq v4 Ultra Low Input.

Losses at the gene ends were 7 bases for V and 7 bases for J; bases not matched to a gene: 19. This CDR3 comprises 18 residues. Germline V lookup: CDR1 MNHNS, CDR2 SASEGT. Using its own MiXCR run on the 5' RACE reads, TCRdb lists one record per CDR3 protein. The table lists almost 600,000 distinct CDR3 sequences, less than 15% of them singletons. This clonotype was counted many times. Its antigen is not identified. Study outcomes and limitations: Subsequent booster samples again held most clones from primary vaccination (nearly 98% CD4, just under 90% CD8). The presence of abundant clonotypes contaminating from the bulk population was possible in FACS-sorted repertoires.

The genes are TRBV6-1 and TRBJ2-7; 13 positions agree with TRBD2. Source: PBMCs, taken on the day of the yellow fever booster vaccination. The clonotype originates from a man aged 25 to 45 who received the YFV17D yellow fever vaccine. DNA of the CDR3: TGTGCCAGCACCTTTACTAGCGGGAGGGCCATCGGGTTGAGAGAGCAGTACTTC. Residues: CASTFTSGRAIGLREQYF.